The entry below describes one T cell receptor (beta chain). There is no known antigen for this receptor. Per-nucleotide qualities are absent, and no much larger clonotype sits a single base away. The donors were healthy, HIV-negative adults with no recently reported acute infections or vaccinations. All donors were Caucasian adults living in Nashville, Tennessee, USA. Magnetic negative selection was used to enrich CD4+ T cells, after which naive cells were positively selected on CD45RA and the negative fraction became the memory subset. Blood was collected by leukapheresis, and PBMCs were isolated by Ficoll-Histopaque density gradient centrifugation and then cryopreserved in liquid nitrogen vapor phase. Analytical flow cytometry was used to check the purity and quantity of each magnetically sorted T cell population. Genomic DNA was isolated from each sorted fraction and quantified by UV absorbance on a Nanodrop 2000c.

TCR CDR3 regions were amplified from genomic DNA by multiplex PCR using the deep immunoSEQ assay. Genomic DNA extracted from each cell subset was distributed evenly over all wells of several immunoSEQ 96-well plates, and each plate served as one replicate. For sorted subsets, each replicate PCR was loaded with around 220 ng genomic DNA, equivalent to about 30,000 T cell genomes. The purified libraries were quantified using a Qubit 3.0 fluorometer, sized with a Bioanalyzer 2100, and then quantified again using the KAPA Library Quantification kit. Each immunoSEQ 96-well plate was sequenced on its own single-read 150-cycle Illumina NextSeq 550 flow cell. The source study handled its data this way. Because only junctional sequences without quality scores were contained in the immunoSEQ output, filtering matching that applied to full-length reads could not be performed. Sequences were annotated with PyIR, a Python wrapper for IgBLAST v1.9, using IMGT germline references to assign V/J genes and CDR3. Reads were removed for weak V/J assignments (E-value above 1e-6), missing CDR3, stop codons, out-of-frame junctions, or ambiguous translated residues. V3J clonotypes were defined as sequences sharing the same inferred V gene, J gene, and CDR3 amino acid sequence. The percentage overlap between two repertoires was calculated by dividing the number of shared unique clonotypes by the size of the smaller repertoire. Repertoire richness was assessed with RTK rarefaction, the Chao1 estimator, and Recon v2.1 estimates of unobserved clonotypes. Generation probabilities for all TCRbeta clonotypes obtained by the gDNA method from several donors were computed using OLGA. The table was pulled from immuneACCESS by TCRdb, which kept in-frame rearrangements only. Such tables lose some clones; where checked, under half of the loss comes from unresolved V genes, and the rest has no known cause. V, J and clone size are those of that table, while D and trimming were read from the DNA. The sample records about 2.4 million clones, around nine tenths of which are singletons. The ten biggest clones cover 0.11% to 0.15% of the sample.

The data derive from a study of shared clonotypes between healthy human individuals (dated by TCRdb to about 2020). Turning to the overall study: The cohort comprised two women and a few men aged 18 to 49 years. For each donor, CD4 naive and CD4 memory were each given three plates, CD8 naive was given two plates, and CD8 memory was given one plate. To estimate repertoire size and how much clonotype sharing occurs between individuals, the study deeply sequenced the blood TCR repertoires of a handful of healthy adults. Libraries were prepared and TCR repertoires were sequenced by different laboratories using diverse techniques, in order to increase sequencing depth and limit assay-specific biases. Each donor's leukapheresis produced roughly between roughly 0.85 and 10 billion PBMCs.

What the authors observed across the whole study: Sampling was restricted to blood, and TCR repertoires in tissues likely differ from the TCR repertoires found in blood. Based on pairwise subsampling, the degree of clonotype sharing among donors was expected to be affected by sequencing depth. Larger estimated clonotype richness was generally found for naive subsets than for memory subsets. The small number of donors limited the genetic and exposure-history diversity represented. Compared with non-shared clonotypes, clonotypes shared by all four sorted-subset donors had higher generation probabilities. Sharing across a few donors was observed for roughly 5.4% of naive CD4, 3% to 4% of naive CD8, roughly 2.4% of memory CD4, and around 0.44% of memory CD8 clonotypes. Incomplete sequencing was indicated by rarefaction of sorted-subset datasets, despite the large sequencing depth.

The CDR1 and CDR2 encoded by the germline V gene are SGHRS and YFSETQ. CDR3 length: 13 amino acids, cysteine to phenylalanine. The CDR3 DNA has 39 bases and is translated from base 1. From V the trimming removes 6 bases and from J it removes 5 bases, while the gene matches leave 7 bases of the junction unaccounted for. The TCR was taken from a man between 18 and 35 years old in good health. This chain is built from TRBV5-1 and TRBJ2-5; TRBD2 fits 7 bases in the junction. What was sequenced was naive CD4+ T cells sorted from blood. Reading the label with the study, this specimen's cell subset or site is: CD45RA+ positively selected. The sequenced DNA is TGCGCCAGCATGGGAGGGCTCAGGGAGACCCAGTACTTC. The translation is CASMGGLRETQYF.